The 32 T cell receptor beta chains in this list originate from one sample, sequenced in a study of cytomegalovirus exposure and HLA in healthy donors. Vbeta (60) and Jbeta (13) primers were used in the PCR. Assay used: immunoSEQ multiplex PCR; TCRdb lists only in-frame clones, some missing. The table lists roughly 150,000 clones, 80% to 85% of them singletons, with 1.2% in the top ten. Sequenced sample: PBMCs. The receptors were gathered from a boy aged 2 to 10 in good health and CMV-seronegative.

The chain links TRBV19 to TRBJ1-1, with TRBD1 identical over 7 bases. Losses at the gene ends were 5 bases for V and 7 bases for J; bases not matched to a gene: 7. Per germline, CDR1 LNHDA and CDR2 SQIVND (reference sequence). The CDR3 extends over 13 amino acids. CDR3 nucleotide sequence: TGTGCCAGTAGTCCGCGACAGGGCCTTGAAGCTTTCTTT. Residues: CASSPRQGLEAFF.

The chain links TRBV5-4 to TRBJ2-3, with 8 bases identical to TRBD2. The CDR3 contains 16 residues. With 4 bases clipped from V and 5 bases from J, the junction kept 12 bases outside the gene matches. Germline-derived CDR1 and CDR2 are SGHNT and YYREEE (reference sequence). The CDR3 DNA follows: TGTGCCAGCAGCCCCGCCCTTAGCGGGAATGGAGATACGCAGTATTTT. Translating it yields CASSPALSGNGDTQYF.

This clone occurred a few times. CDR3 loop: CASSGGLSGVNIQYF. CDR3 DNA sequence: TGTGCCAGCAGTGGGGGCCTTTCTGGGGTAAACATTCAGTACTTC. The chain joins TRBV2 to TRBJ2-4, with a tentative D call TRBD1 (5 bases). The CDR3 covers 15 residues. Germline lookup yields CDR1 SNHLY and CDR2 FYNNEI. The ends were cut back, 4 bases at V and 6 bases at J, with 16 bases in the middle.

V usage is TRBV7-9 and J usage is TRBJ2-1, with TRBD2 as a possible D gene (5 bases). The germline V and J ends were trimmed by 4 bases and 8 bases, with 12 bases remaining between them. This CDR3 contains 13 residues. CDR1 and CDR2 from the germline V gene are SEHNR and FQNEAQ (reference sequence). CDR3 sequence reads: CASSYDRGYEQFF. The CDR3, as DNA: TGTGCCAGCAGCTACGACCGGGGTTATGAGCAGTTCTTC.

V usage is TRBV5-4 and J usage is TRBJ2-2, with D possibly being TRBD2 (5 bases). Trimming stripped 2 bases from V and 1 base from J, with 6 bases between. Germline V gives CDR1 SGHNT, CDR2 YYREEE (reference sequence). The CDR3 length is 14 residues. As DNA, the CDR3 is TGTGCCAGCAGCTTCGGACTGAACACCGGGGAGCTGTTTTTT. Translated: CASSFGLNTGELFF.

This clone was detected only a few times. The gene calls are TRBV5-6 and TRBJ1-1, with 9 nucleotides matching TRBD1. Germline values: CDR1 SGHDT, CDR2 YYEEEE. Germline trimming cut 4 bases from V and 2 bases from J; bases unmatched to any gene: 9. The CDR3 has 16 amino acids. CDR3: CASSRIGQGLNTEAFF. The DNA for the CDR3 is TGTGCCAGCAGCCGAATCGGACAGGGGTTAAACACTGAAGCTTTCTTT.

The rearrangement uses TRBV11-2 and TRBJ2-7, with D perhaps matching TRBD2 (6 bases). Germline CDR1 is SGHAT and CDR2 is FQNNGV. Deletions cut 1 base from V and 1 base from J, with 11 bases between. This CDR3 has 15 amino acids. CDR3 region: CASSLGVAASYEQYF. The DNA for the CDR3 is TGTGCCAGCAGCTTAGGTGTAGCGGCTTCCTACGAGCAGTACTTC.

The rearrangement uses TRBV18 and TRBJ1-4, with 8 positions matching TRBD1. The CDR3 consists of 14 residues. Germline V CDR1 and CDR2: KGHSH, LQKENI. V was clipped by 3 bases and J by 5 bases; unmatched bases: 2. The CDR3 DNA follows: TGTGCCAGCTCACCGGGACAGGTCAATGAAAAACTGTTTTTT. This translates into CASSPGQVNEKLFF.

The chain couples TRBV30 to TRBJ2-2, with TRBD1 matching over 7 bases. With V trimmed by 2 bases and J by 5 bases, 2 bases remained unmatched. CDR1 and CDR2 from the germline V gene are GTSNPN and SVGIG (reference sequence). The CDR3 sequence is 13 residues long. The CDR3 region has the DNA TGTGCCTGGAGTTCGACAGGGACCGGGGAGCTGTTTTTT. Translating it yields CAWSSTGTGELFF.

The CDR3 region has the DNA TGTGCATACACCCGGAGGGATTCCCTATGGACCATATATTTT. It codes for CAYTRRDSLWTIYF. The V call is TRBV11-3, the J call TRBJ1-3; D remains unclear. Germline lookup yields CDR1 SGHNT and CDR2 YENEEA. This CDR3 comprises 14 residues.

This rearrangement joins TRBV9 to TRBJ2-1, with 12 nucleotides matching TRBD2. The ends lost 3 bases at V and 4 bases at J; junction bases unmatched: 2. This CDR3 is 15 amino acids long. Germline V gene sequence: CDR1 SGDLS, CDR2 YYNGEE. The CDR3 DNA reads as TGTGCCAGCAGCGATACTAGCGGGGGGTACAATGAGCAGTTCTTC. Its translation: CASSDTSGGYNEQFF.

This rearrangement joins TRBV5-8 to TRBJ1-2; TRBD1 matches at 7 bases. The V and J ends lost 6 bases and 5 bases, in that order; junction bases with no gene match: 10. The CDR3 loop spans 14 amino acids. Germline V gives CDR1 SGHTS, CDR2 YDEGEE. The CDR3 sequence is CASKNPRQGYGYTF. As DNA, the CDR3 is TGTGCCAGCAAAAATCCGAGACAGGGTTATGGCTACACCTTC.

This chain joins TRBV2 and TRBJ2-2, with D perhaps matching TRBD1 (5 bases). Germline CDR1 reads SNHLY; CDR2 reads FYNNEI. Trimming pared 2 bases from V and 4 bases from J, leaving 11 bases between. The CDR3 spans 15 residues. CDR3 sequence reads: CASSEWGSPTGELFF. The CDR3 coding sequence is TGTGCCAGCAGTGAATGGGGCTCGCCCACCGGGGAGCTGTTTTTT.

CDR3 sequence reads: CASSEPDREHGYTF. In DNA form, the CDR3 reads TGTGCCAGCAGTGAACCTGACAGGGAGCATGGCTACACCTTC. J is TRBJ1-2 and V is TRBV25-1; 7 bases align to TRBD1. V dropped 2 bases and J dropped 6; count of bases not matched to a gene: 6. Germline V CDR1 and CDR2: MGHDK, SYGVNS. The CDR3 spans 14 residues.

The CDR3 DNA is TGTGCCAGCAGCCGCGACAGGGACCAACTCTTAAACTATGGCTACACCTTC. Residues: CASSRDRDQLLNYGYTF. The rearrangement joins TRBV5-6 to TRBJ1-2; 7 positions match TRBD1. The V and J ends lost 4 bases and 2 bases, in that order; junction bases with no gene match: 14. The CDR3 contains 17 residues. CDR1 SGHDT and CDR2 YYEEEE come from the germline V gene.

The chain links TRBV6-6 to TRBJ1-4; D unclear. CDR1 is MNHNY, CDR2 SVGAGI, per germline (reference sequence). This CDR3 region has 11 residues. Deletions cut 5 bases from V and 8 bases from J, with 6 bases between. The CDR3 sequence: CASSRGEKLFF. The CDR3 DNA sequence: TGTGCCAGCAGTCGAGGGGAAAAACTGTTTTTT.

CDR3 amino acids: CASSYQRDNSYEQYF. CDR3 nucleotides: TGTGCCAGCAGTTACCAAAGGGACAACTCCTACGAGCAGTACTTC. V and J are TRBV6-5 and TRBJ2-7; a possible D gene is TRBD1 (6 bases). V was clipped by 2 bases and J by 0 bases, with 11 bases between them. The CDR3 loop spans 15 amino acids. Germline CDR1 reads MNHEY; CDR2 reads SVGAGI.

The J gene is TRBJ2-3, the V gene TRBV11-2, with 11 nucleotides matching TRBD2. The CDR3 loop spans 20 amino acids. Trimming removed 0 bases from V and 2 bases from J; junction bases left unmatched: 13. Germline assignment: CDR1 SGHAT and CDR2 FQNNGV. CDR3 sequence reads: CASSLEVAGGYYSPTDTQYF. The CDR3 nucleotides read TGTGCCAGCAGCTTAGAAGTAGCGGGGGGGTACTACTCCCCCACAGATACGCAGTATTTT.

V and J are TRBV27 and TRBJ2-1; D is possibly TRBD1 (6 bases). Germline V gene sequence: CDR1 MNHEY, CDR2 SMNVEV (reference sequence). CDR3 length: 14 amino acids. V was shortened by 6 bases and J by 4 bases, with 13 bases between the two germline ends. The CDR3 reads CASRSTGGYNEQFF. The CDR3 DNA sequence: TGTGCCAGCAGGTCGACAGGAGGTTACAATGAGCAGTTCTTC.

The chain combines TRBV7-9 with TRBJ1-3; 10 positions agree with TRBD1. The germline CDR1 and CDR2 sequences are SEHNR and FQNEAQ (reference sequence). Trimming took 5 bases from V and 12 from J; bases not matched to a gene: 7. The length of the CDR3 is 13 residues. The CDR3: CASSHADRGVIYF. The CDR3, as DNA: TGTGCCAGCAGCCACGCGGACAGGGGGGTCATATATTTT.

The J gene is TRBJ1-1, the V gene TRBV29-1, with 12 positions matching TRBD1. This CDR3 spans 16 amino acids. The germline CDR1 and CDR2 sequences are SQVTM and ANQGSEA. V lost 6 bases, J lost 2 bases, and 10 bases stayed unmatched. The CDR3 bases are TGCAGCGTCCGTGGGGGGACAGGGGGCCCCAACACTGAAGCTTTCTTT. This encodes CSVRGGTGGPNTEAFF.

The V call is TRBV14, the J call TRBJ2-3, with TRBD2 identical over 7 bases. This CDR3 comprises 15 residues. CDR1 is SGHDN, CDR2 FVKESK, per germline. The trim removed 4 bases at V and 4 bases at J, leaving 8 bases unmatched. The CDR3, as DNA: TGTGCCAGCAGCCCCCAGCGGGGAAGTTCAGATACGCAGTATTTT. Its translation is CASSPQRGSSDTQYF.

The CDR3, as DNA: TGTGCCAGCAGCTTTCGGGGTGGACCGAACACTGAAGCTTTCTTT. Translating it yields CASSFRGGPNTEAFF. The chain joins TRBV5-4 to TRBJ1-1, with D unresolved. Looked up from germline, CDR1 is SGHNT and CDR2 is YYREEE (reference sequence). Trimming left V 2 bases short and J 1 base short, with 12 bases between. The CDR3 has 15 residues. Supplemented by reference TRBV5-4 and TRBJ1-1, the full variable domain reads ETGVTQSPTHLIKTRGQQVTLRCSSQSGHNTVSWYQQALGQGPQFIFQYYREEENGRGNFPPRFSGLQFPNYSSELNVNALELDDSALYLCASSFRGGPNTEAFFGQGTRLTVV.

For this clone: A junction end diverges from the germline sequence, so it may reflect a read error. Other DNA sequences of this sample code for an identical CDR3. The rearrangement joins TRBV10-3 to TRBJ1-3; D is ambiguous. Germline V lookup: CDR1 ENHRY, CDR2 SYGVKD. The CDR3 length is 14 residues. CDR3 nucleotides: TGTGCCATCAGTCCAGGCCTCTCTGGAAACACTATATATTTT. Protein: CAISPGLSGNTIYF.

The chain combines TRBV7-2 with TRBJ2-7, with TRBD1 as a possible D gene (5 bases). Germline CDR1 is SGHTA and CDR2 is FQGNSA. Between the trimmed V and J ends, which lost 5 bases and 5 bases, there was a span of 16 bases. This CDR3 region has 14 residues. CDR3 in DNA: TGTGCCAGCAGCGCCAGGGTCCCTTCCCACGAGCAGTACTTC. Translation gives CASSARVPSHEQYF. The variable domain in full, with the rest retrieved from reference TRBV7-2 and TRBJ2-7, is GAGVSQSPSNKVTEKGKDVELRCDPISGHTALYWYRQSLGQGLEFLIYFQGNSAPDKSGLPSDRFSAERTGGSVSTLTIQRTQQEDSAVYLCASSARVPSHEQYFGPGTRLTVT.

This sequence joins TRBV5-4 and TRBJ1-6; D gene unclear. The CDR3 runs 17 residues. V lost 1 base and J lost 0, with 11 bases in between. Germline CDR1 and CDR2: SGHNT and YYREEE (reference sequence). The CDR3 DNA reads TGTGCCAGCAGCTTGACCGGTGGCGGCTCCTATAATTCACCCCTCCACTTT. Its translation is CASSLTGGGSYNSPLHF.

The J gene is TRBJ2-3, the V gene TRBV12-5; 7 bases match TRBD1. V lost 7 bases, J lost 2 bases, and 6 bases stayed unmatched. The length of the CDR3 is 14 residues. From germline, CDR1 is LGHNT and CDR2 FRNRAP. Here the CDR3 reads CASVLGQYTDTQYF. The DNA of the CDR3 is TGTGCTAGTGTCCTGGGACAGTACACAGATACGCAGTATTTT.

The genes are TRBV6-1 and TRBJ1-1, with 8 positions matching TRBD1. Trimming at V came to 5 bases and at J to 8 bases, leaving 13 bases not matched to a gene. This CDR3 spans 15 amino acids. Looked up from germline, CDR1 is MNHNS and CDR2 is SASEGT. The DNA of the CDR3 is TGTGCCAGCAGTCCAATAACAGGGGGGAGTTGGGAAGCTTTCTTT. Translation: CASSPITGGSWEAFF.

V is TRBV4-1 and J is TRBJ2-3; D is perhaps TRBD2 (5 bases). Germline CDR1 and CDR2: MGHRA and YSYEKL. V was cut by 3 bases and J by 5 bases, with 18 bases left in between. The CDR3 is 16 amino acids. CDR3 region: CASSHEDFYGLDTQYF. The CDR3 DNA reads TGCGCCAGCAGCCATGAGGACTTTTATGGGCTAGATACGCAGTATTTT.

The CDR3 spells CASSPRWLAGYNEQFF. CDR3 sequence (DNA): TGTGCCAGCAGTCCTAGGTGGCTAGCGGGATACAATGAGCAGTTCTTC. J is TRBJ2-1 and V is TRBV2, with 9 bases lining up with TRBD2. Germline values: CDR1 SNHLY, CDR2 FYNNEI. CDR3 length: 16 amino acids. V shed 5 bases, J shed 4 bases, and the junction held 9 bases outside the gene matches.

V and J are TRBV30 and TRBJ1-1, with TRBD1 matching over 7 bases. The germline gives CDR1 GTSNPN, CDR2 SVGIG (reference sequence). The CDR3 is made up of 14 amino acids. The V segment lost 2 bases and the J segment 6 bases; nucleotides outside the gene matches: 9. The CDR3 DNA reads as TGTGCCTGGAGTATGGTGGCAGGGGGAGCTGAAGCTTTCTTT. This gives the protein CAWSMVAGGAEAFF.

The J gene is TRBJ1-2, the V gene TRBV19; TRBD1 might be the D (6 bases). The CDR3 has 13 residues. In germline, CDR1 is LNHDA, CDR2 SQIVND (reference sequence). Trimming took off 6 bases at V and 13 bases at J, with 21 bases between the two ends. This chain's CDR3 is CASSTGGGLRLTF. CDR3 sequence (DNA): TGTGCCAGTAGCACCGGGGGGGGCTTGAGACTCACCTTC.